This paragraph covers one TCR beta chain sequence. The antigen this receptor binds is unknown. No quality values exist for individual bases; no much larger clone is one base distant. Receptor amplification or capture employed the immunoSEQ multiplex PCR assay. For the multiplex PCR, a mixture combining 60 forward primers for TCR Vbeta segments and 13 reverse primers for TCR Jbeta segments was used. The CDR3 region of rearranged TCR beta genes was amplified from genomic DNA with a multiplex PCR assay. The Illumina HiSeq System was used to sequence the amplified TCR beta libraries as 87-base-pair reads. The study's own analysis went as follows. Across the 666 repertoires, a later analysis counted 75 million to 90 million unique TCR beta chains, roughly 11 million of which were shared by at least two donors. To remove PCR and sequencing errors, raw reads were error-corrected and collapsed into unique sequences using a nearest-neighbor algorithm that merged closely related sequences. To assign V, D and J gene segments, CDR3 sequences were aligned to IMGT reference sequences. Each retained sequence needed at least a six-nucleotide match to both a V gene segment and a J gene segment. Rearrangements were called productive when the CDR3 lacked stop codons and stayed in frame with V and J; all others were non-productive. CDR3 was defined by IMGT convention, running from the second conserved V-encoded cysteine to the conserved J-encoded phenylalanine. In an earlier analysis of around 600 of the donors, sequences lacking an unambiguous match to a single V gene segment were excluded. In an earlier analysis of 587 of the donors, V segments were called functional above 56.7% productive rearrangements and were called segregating when the between-donor standard deviation exceeded 5%. To diagnose cytomegalovirus status from the catalog of TCR beta chain sequences, a statistical classification framework was built. In a later analysis, TCR nucleotide sequences were compared against IMGT/GENE-DB human TR gene sequences so that V and J genes could be assigned. In a later analysis, CDR3 sequences and most-parsimonious VDJ recombination scenarios were assigned using the TCRdist pipeline. In a later analysis, each TCR beta chain was defined by its CDR3 amino acid sequence together with its V-gene family, and reads without a unique V-gene family were excluded. In a later analysis, 450 to 600 highly shared, low-generation-probability nucleotide sequences were removed to address suspected cross-contamination and a sequencing artifact. In a later analysis, a clonal expansion index was calculated for each public chain from normalized within-repertoire ranks of inferred template counts. In a later analysis, generation probabilities were computed with a VDJ recombination model fitted to out-of-frame rearrangements, and the resulting probabilities were checked against IGoR. Hypergeometric tests were used in a later analysis to score TCR-TCR, TCR-HLA and TCR-CMV co-occurrence, with a repertoire-size bias correction applied to the TCR pairs. In a later analysis, false discovery rates were estimated by permuting HLA or CMV assignments 20 times. In a later analysis, co-occurring TCRs were grouped using DBSCAN, with TCRdist sequence similarity added in when clustering inside HLA-allele-positive subsets. Repertoires with fewer than 30,000 or more than 120,000 public chains, plus five repertoires with anomalous nucleotide sharing, were excluded from co-occurrence clustering. TCRdb carries this immuneACCESS record with in-frame sequences only. Its versions omit some clonotypes, under half of them owing to an unresolved V gene in the studies checked, with the rest unexplained. That table is the source of V, J and clone size, and D and trimming were worked out from the DNA. Present in this sample are roughly 190,000 clones, roughly 81% of which were seen just once. Approximately 3.1% of the sample is in the top ten clones.

The cohort consisted of 650 to 700 healthy bone marrow donors. At the time of sampling, every cohort member was nominally healthy, though immune exposures that went unrecorded were likely present. The donor was CMV seropositive and belonged to the group of over 250 seropositive cohort members. A peripheral blood sample was collected from each donor, and TCR beta sequencing was performed on peripheral blood mononuclear cells. Genomic DNA extraction from the blood cell samples was performed with the Qiagen DNeasy Blood Extraction Kit. This specimen comes from a study of cytomegalovirus exposure and HLA in healthy donors (dated by TCRdb to the late 2010s). With regard to the full study: In an earlier analysis of some 610 of the donors, about 270 Gb of sequence data and 117 million unique TCR beta sequences from roughly 190 million T cells were reported. An early release that covered approximately 600 HLA-typed donors contained approximately 300 gigabases of sequencing data and tens of millions of unique TCR sequences. Of the approximately 400 genotyped donors, less than 85% were placed in the genetic ancestry cluster associated with self-reported Caucasian donors. The study aimed to test whether signatures of past pathogen exposure could be identified by cataloging public T cell receptors. The T cell repertoires of 666 subjects were profiled by immunosequencing and related to cytomegalovirus serostatus. Besides the first cohort of 666 subjects, a separate validation cohort made up of roughly 120 different subjects was used. To predict cytomegalovirus infection status, the study combined high-throughput TCR immunosequencing, statistical association of individual TCRs with disease status, and machine learning. In a later analysis, previously published TCR beta repertoires from 670 or so donors were re-analyzed and high-resolution HLA genotyping was added so that TCR occurrence patterns could be studied. Rather than drawing on any new phenotypic data, the later analysis identified candidate immune exposures from TCR beta sequences and the way those sequences occurred across donors. An earlier analysis of fewer than 700 of the donors applied high-throughput TCR beta sequencing to assess whether each TCR beta V gene segment acted as functional or pseudogenic. Donor age, sex, ethnicity and CMV serostatus were collected together with the repertoire data. Genome-wide SNP genotypes for about three fifths of the 666 donors were used in a later genetic analysis, which treated that subset as a discovery cohort. All discovery cohort repertoires had been generated on a single sequencing platform. Both class I and class II loci were covered by HLA typing, at four-digit resolution. The number of typed donors differed by locus: about 629-630 for A, B, C, DRB1 and DQB1; some 500 for DQA1; around 580 for DPA1; and approximately 450 for DPB1. Because of strong linkage in the cohort, roughly five DR-DQ haplotypes were treated as single units for association and clustering. Across 398 genotyped donors of the cohort, an average of 235,054 unique TCR beta nucleotide sequences per donor were sequenced, and approximately 17% of those sequences were non-productive. Beyond this particular receptor, the publication reports: In a later analysis, the rate of TCR association differed among HLA loci, with DRB1 alleles having the most associated TCRs and HLA-C alleles having the fewest. In an earlier analysis of some 500 of the donors, most TCR beta V segments appeared in productive rearrangements about 87% or about 30% of the time, broadly matching IMGT annotations. Roughly uniform sequencing depth across donors was assumed in presence/absence analyses, although this assumption may not hold. In a later genetic analysis, fewer N-insertions in productive TCRs were reported among donors in an Asian-associated ancestry cluster than the approximately 710-donor mean. Specific HLA alleles were associated with 15,000 to 20,000 TCR beta sequences at a false discovery rate of 0.05 in a later analysis. For the cohort, immune exposure information was limited to CMV serostatus. The earlier analysis of some 540 of the donors excluded over 15 rarely observed V segments, including chromosome 9 orphons, because counts were too low. The classifier was reported to diagnose cytomegalovirus status with high specificity and sensitivity in both the original and validation cohorts. The sequencing pipeline was judged likely to have produced a cluster of highly shared sequence variants as a technical artifact. V-gene and J-gene trimming of TCR beta chains was associated with a missense DCLRE1C variant in a later genetic analysis, and the association was replicated in an independent cohort. Most TCR sequences were seen in very few donors, while some public TCRs were found in many individuals. The study listed over 150 TCR beta chains as associated with cytomegalovirus. In vitro tests confirmed that a few of the cytomegalovirus-associated TCR beta chains recognize cytomegalovirus antigens. A further reported finding was that TCR beta sequences accurately predicted the HLA-A and HLA-B alleles for most subjects in the first cohort. This cohort had only TCR beta chains sequenced, and the lack of alpha or paired-chain data limited which features could be detected. Strong co-occurrence of HLA alleles, especially DR and DQ, made assigning TCR associations to individual alleles difficult. In a later analysis, several top co-occurrence clusters were reported to appear linked to parvovirus B19, influenza, CMV and Epstein-Barr virus. A later analysis found that most CMV-associated TCR beta chains appeared HLA-restricted, with HLA associations seemingly driven largely by CMV exposure. Because HLA typing was missing for some donors at each locus, association tests included only the typed subset. The authors suggested that the approach could potentially be generalized to other disease states and immunological phenotypes. In a later analysis, HLA-associated TCR beta chains were found to be more clonally expanded and to have lower generation probabilities than equally common non-associated chains. Correlated functional status among segregating V segments might reflect linkage disequilibrium, but an unknown experimental factor could not be ruled out.

Specimen: PBMCs. This TCR was recovered from a woman aged 30 to 39 in good health and CMV-seropositive.

The CDR3 protein is CASSTPGQGYEQYF. The nucleotide sequence is TGTGCCAGCAGCACTCCGGGACAGGGGTACGAGCAGTACTTC. The receptor chain draws on TRBV5-4 and TRBJ2-5, with 10 bases aligning to TRBD1. Near its end, the DNA agrees better with TRBJ2-7, so the J call may be wrong. The CDR3 measures 14 amino acids from cysteine to phenylalanine. Left in the record is the CDR3 DNA by itself, 42 bases read in frame from the first base. Sequences SGHNT (CDR1) and YYREEE (CDR2) are obtained from the germline V gene (reference sequence).